Following are 30 T cell receptor beta chains from one sample sequenced in a study of response to subunit inactivated influenza vaccine. MiXCR, applied by TCRdb to the RT-PCR reads, yields one record per CDR3 protein. Among 500,000 or so distinct CDR3 sequences, over 9.5% were seen once, and the ten largest hold about 12%. Source: PBMCs from blood, taken roughly 6 weeks after vaccination. These receptors were collected from a man between 50 and 59 years old who received an inactivated influenza vaccine.

The table lists this clonotype with a few counts. The rearrangement joins TRBV10-3 to TRBJ1-4, with D possibly being TRBD1 (5 bases). The V and J ends lost 10 bases and 6 bases respectively, with 15 bases between them. The CDR3 totals 13 residues. Germline CDR1 is ENHRY and CDR2 is SYGVKD. In DNA, the CDR3 is TGTGCCAGCAGGGTATCTCAGGATGAAAAACTGTTTTTT. This codes for CASRVSQDEKLFF.

The chain recombines TRBV7-2 with TRBJ2-7; 9 bases fit TRBD1. V gave up 4 bases and J gave up 5 bases; unmatched junction bases: 6. The CDR3 is 14 amino acids. Germline loops: CDR1 SGHTA, CDR2 FQGNSA. The CDR3 loop is CASSYRTGDHEQYF. The CDR3 nucleotides are TGTGCCAGCAGCTATCGGACAGGGGACCACGAGCAGTACTTC.

The rearrangement uses TRBV12-3 or TRBV12-4 and TRBJ1-4, with 7 bases fitting TRBD1. The trim removed 4 bases at V and 0 bases at J, leaving 2 bases unmatched. The CDR3 length is 15 residues. CDR3 residues: CASSSDRATNEKLFF. For the CDR3, the DNA is TGTGCCAGCAGTTCCGACAGGGCAACTAATGAAAAACTGTTTTTT.

V gene TRBV29-1 combines with J gene TRBJ1-2; D not resolved. The CDR3 runs 11 residues. In germline, CDR1 is SQVTM, CDR2 ANQGSEA. With 6 bases removed from V and 3 bases from J, the gap between germline ends came to 8 bases. The CDR3 is CSVYPYYGYTF. The CDR3 coding sequence is TGCAGCGTCTATCCTTACTATGGCTACACCTTC.

This chain connects TRBV2 to TRBJ2-1; no definite D call. Trimming stripped 4 bases from V and 12 bases from J, with 7 bases between. The CDR3 is 10 residues long. Germline lookup yields CDR1 SNHLY and CDR2 FYNNEI. CDR3 sequence (DNA): TGTGCCAGCAGTGTTGAACGGCAGTTCTTC. Its translation: CASSVERQFF.

The J gene is TRBJ2-1, the V gene TRBV5-1; 8 positions match TRBD1. V shed 1 base, J shed 0 bases, and the junction held 9 bases outside the gene matches. This CDR3 has 18 residues. Germline V lookup: CDR1 SGHRS, CDR2 YFSETQ. CDR3 nucleotide sequence: TGCGCCAGCAGCTTGAGGGGCCAGGGGGCAAGCTCCTACAATGAGCAGTTCTTC. It yields the protein CASSLRGQGASSYNEQFF.

The sample holds many counts of this clonotype. The chain couples TRBV27 to TRBJ2-1, with 10 nucleotides matching TRBD1. The CDR3 runs 15 residues. Germline lookup yields CDR1 MNHEY and CDR2 SMNVEV (reference sequence). Trimming took 8 bases from V and 4 from J; bases not matched to a gene: 8. CDR3: CASHTGTGVYNEQFF. The DNA for the CDR3 is TGTGCCAGCCATACCGGGACAGGGGTATACAATGAGCAGTTCTTC.

Ten or more counts support this clonotype. The V gene is TRBV10-3, the J gene TRBJ2-7; no definite D call. The V and J ends lost 0 bases and 4 bases respectively, with 10 bases between them. The CDR3 is 14 residues long. Germline loops: CDR1 ENHRY, CDR2 SYGVKD. The CDR3, as DNA: TGTGCCATCAGTGAGTCGCTTAGGAGATACGAGCAGTACTTC. Translating gives CAISESLRRYEQYF.

The chain is built from TRBV28 and TRBJ2-3; D call uncertain. Germline V gene data show CDR1 as MDHEN and CDR2 as SYDVKM. There are 15 residues in the CDR3. Trimming stripped 6 bases from V and 6 bases from J, with 19 bases between. CDR3: CASSRVNSDLDTQYF. The CDR3 nucleotides read TGTGCCAGCAGCAGAGTTAATTCGGACCTGGATACGCAGTATTTT.

Written as DNA, the CDR3 is TGCGCCAGCAGCTTTGAGTGGCGCGGAGAGACCCAGTACTTC. It translates to CASSFEWRGETQYF. The chain joins TRBV5-1 to TRBJ2-5; D remains unclear. Germline CDR1 SGHRS, CDR2 YFSETQ. Trimming stripped 2 bases from V and 4 bases from J, with 12 bases between. The length of the CDR3 is 14 residues.

The table lists this clonotype with a few counts. The rearrangement links TRBV6-1 to TRBJ2-1, with 9 bases fitting TRBD1. CDR3 length: 17 amino acids. Per germline, CDR1 MNHNS and CDR2 SASEGT. With 5 bases clipped from V and 6 bases from J, the junction kept 14 bases outside the gene matches. CDR3 coding DNA: TGTGCCAGCAGTAGTCTACCGGGACAGGGCCCGAGCAATGAGCAGTTCTTC. Translated: CASSSLPGQGPSNEQFF.

This clonotype has a count of ten or more. CDR3: CASSYERGTEAFF. CDR3 nucleotides: TGCGCCAGCAGTTATGAGCGTGGCACTGAAGCTTTCTTT. This chain links TRBV5-1 with TRBJ1-1, with D unresolved. CDR1 is SGHRS, CDR2 YFSETQ, per germline. There are 13 residues in the CDR3. The V end was cut by 5 bases, the J end by 4 bases, with 12 bases between.

At least ten counts were recorded for this clonotype. The V and J genes are TRBV5-1 and TRBJ1-1; 9 bases are a match to TRBD1. J gave up 3 bases and V 1 base, and 4 bases lay outside the gene matches. CDR1 and CDR2 (germline): SGHRS, YFSETQ. CDR3 length: 15 amino acids. Written as DNA, the CDR3 is TGCGCCAGCAGCTTGTTACAGGGGGCGGACACTGAAGCTTTCTTT. This translates into CASSLLQGADTEAFF. The variable domain in full, with the rest retrieved from reference TRBV5-1 and TRBJ1-1, is KAGVTQTPRYLIKTRGQQVTLSCSPISGHRSVSWYQQTPGQGLQFLFEYFSETQRNKGNFPGRFSGRQFSNSRSEMNVSTLELGDSALYLCASSLLQGADTEAFFGQGTRLTVV.

This clonotype has a handful of counts. This chain links TRBV20-1 with TRBJ2-3, with 8 bases matching TRBD2. Germline CDR1 reads DFQATT; CDR2 reads SNEGSKA (reference sequence). CDR3 length: 19 amino acids. Trimming cost V 0 bases and J 7 bases; bases outside gene matches: 21. CDR3 bases: TGCAGTGCTAGAGATTTTCCGGGATTGAACCGGGGGGGCCTCCATACGCAGTATTTT. Encoded protein: CSARDFPGLNRGGLHTQYF.

The V call is TRBV7-2, the J call TRBJ2-5, with 14 bases fitting TRBD2. Germline V gene lookup returns CDR1 SGHTA and CDR2 FQGNSA. Germline trimming cut 2 bases from V and 5 bases from J; bases unmatched to any gene: 4. The CDR3 has 16 residues. As DNA, the CDR3 is TGTGCCAGCAGCTTATCGGGACTAGCGGGAGTTGAGACCCAGTACTTC. It yields the protein CASSLSGLAGVETQYF.

The sample holds many counts of this clonotype. This chain connects TRBV5-1 to TRBJ2-5, with D unclear. The V end lost 0 bases, the J end lost 5 bases, and 8 bases lay between the germline ends. The germline CDR1 and CDR2 sequences are SGHRS and YFSETQ. CDR3 length: 13 residues. CDR3 DNA sequence: TGCGCCAGCAGCTTGGAAGTCCGCGAGACCCAGTACTTC. Amino acids: CASSLEVRETQYF.

The table lists this clonotype with a few counts. This sequence joins TRBV12-3 or TRBV12-4 and TRBJ1-1; 11 nucleotides agree with TRBD1. After removal of 6 bases from V and 11 bases from J, the junction contained 5 bases not matched to a gene. The CDR3 is 12 residues long. The DNA for the CDR3 is TGTGCCAGCAGCAGAGGGACAGGGGGTGCTTTCTTT. Its protein is CASSRGTGGAFF.

In this sample, this clonotype turned up many times. The genes are TRBV12-3 or TRBV12-4 and TRBJ1-5, with TRBD1 matching 7 bases. After removal of 0 bases from V and 3 bases from J, the junction contained 8 bases not matched to a gene. The CDR3 spans 17 residues. For the CDR3, the DNA is TGTGCCAGCAGTTTAGCGCACAGGGGCCGAGACAATCAGCCCCAGCATTTT. It encodes CASSLAHRGRDNQPQHF.

This clonotype was seen only a few times. The chain is built from TRBV12-3 or TRBV12-4 and TRBJ2-5; 9 bases line up with TRBD2. CDR3 size: 13 residues. Trimming cost V 7 bases and J 2 bases; bases outside gene matches: 2. The CDR3 nucleotides are TGTGCCAGCACAGCGGGGGGACAAGAGACCCAGTACTTC. It yields the protein CASTAGGQETQYF.

V usage is TRBV9 and J usage is TRBJ2-3; no clear D gene. The germline CDR1 and CDR2 sequences are SGDLS and YYNGEE. V shed 4 bases and J shed 2 bases, with 11 bases lying between them. There are 14 residues in the CDR3. This chain's CDR3 is CASSPRSFTDTQYF. DNA for the CDR3: TGTGCCAGCAGCCCCCGATCCTTCACAGATACGCAGTATTTT.

This clonotype was seen a handful of times. The V gene is TRBV20-1, the J gene TRBJ2-7; D is possibly TRBD1 (6 bases). Germline loops: CDR1 DFQATT, CDR2 SNEGSKA (reference sequence). V shed 5 bases and J shed 0 bases, with 11 bases lying between them. The CDR3 is 13 amino acids. The chain's CDR3 is CSAAQGLSYEQYF. In nucleotides, the CDR3 is TGCAGTGCTGCACAGGGCCTCTCCTACGAGCAGTACTTC.

Note on this clonotype: A much larger clone sits a single nucleotide away, making a read error possible. The chain recombines TRBV20-1 with TRBJ2-7; D perhaps matches TRBD2 (6 bases). Germline CDR1 and CDR2: DFQATT and SNEGSKA (reference sequence). The CDR3 totals 15 residues. The V end lost 0 bases, the J end lost 0 bases, and 12 bases lay between the germline ends. The CDR3 coding sequence is TGCAGTGCTAGAGAGCGGGGACCAAGCTCCTACGAGCAGTACTTC. Encoded protein: CSARERGPSSYEQYF.

To note about this clonotype: This may arise from a read error, as a much more abundant clone is one base away. This chain joins TRBV7-9 and TRBJ2-5, with D unresolved. Germline V gene sequence: CDR1 SEHNR, CDR2 FQNEAQ (reference sequence). The germline V and J ends were trimmed by 8 bases and 0 bases, with 22 bases remaining between them. The CDR3 runs 17 residues. This chain's CDR3 is CASCHLGRRRYQETQYF. CDR3 in DNA: TGTGCCAGCTGCCACCTGGGCCGTAGAAGGTACCAAGAGACCCAGTACTTC.

The chain employs TRBV5-1 and TRBJ2-1, with 8 bases lining up with TRBD2. After removal of 0 bases from V and 4 bases from J, the junction contained 9 bases not matched to a gene. The germline gives CDR1 SGHRS, CDR2 YFSETQ. The CDR3 runs to 17 residues. CDR3 sequence reads: CASSLVGGTSLYNEQFF. CDR3 coding DNA: TGCGCCAGCAGCTTGGTGGGCGGGACTAGTCTTTACAATGAGCAGTTCTTC.

The chain joins TRBV28 to TRBJ2-1, with 8 bases identical to TRBD1. Germline CDR1 MDHEN, CDR2 SYDVKM. Trimming at V came to 6 bases and at J to 12 bases, leaving 16 bases not matched to a gene. This CDR3 has 15 residues. The CDR3, as DNA: TGTGCCAGCAGACTTGACAGGGGAGGTCTACTAGGGCAGTTCTTC. It yields the protein CASRLDRGGLLGQFF.

The CDR3 nucleotides are TGTGCCAGCAGTGAATCCGGGCTTGTGTACAATGAGCAGTTCTTC. It codes for CASSESGLVYNEQFF. This sequence joins TRBV25-1 and TRBJ2-1; no definite D call. CDR3 length: 15 residues. In germline, CDR1 is MGHDK, CDR2 SYGVNS. Trimming pared 1 base from V and 4 bases from J, leaving 11 bases between.

This clonotype was counted only a few times. V gene TRBV21-1 combines with J gene TRBJ2-7; the table's D call of TRBD1 was not tested on the DNA. TRBV21-1 is a documented pseudogene. The CDR3 sequence is 15 residues long. CDR3 loop: CATLVRGQGGSEQYF. The CDR3 bases are TGTGCCACCCTGGTCCGGGGACAGGGAGGTTCCGAGCAGTACTTC.

A few counts support this clonotype. V is TRBV20-1 and J is TRBJ1-1, with D unresolved. The CDR3 contains 14 residues. Germline V CDR1 and CDR2: DFQATT, SNEGSKA (reference sequence). V was cut by 0 bases and J by 5 bases, with 13 bases left in between. CDR3 sequence (DNA): TGCAGTGCTAGAGATCGGCTCGGGTATACTGAAGCTTTCTTT. Amino acid sequence: CSARDRLGYTEAFF.

The chain has TRBV6-5 and TRBJ2-5; no clear D. There are 13 residues in the CDR3. CDR1 and CDR2 (germline): MNHEY, SVGAGI. V shed 4 bases and J shed 6 bases, with 12 bases lying between them. This chain's CDR3 is CASSSSGPKTQYF. The DNA for the CDR3 is TGTGCCAGCAGTTCCTCAGGCCCAAAGACCCAGTACTTC.

This clonotype was counted a few times. The rearrangement links TRBV5-1 to TRBJ2-7; D possibly corresponds to TRBD2 (5 bases). With 0 bases removed from V and 2 bases from J, the gap between germline ends came to 12 bases. The CDR3 length is 15 residues. Germline V CDR1 and CDR2: SGHRS, YFSETQ. As DNA, the CDR3 is TGCGCCAGCAGCTTGGAGGGCGGGTCGACCTACGAGCAGTACTTC. It specifies CASSLEGGSTYEQYF.